The clone carrying this T cell receptor (beta chain) was found a few times. The data were obtained in a study of T cells in Graves' hyperthyroidism and ophthalmopathy. The CDR3 runs to 14 residues. Deletions cut 7 bases from V and 0 bases from J, with 13 bases between. Germline V gene data show CDR1 as DFQATT and CDR2 as SNEGSKA (reference sequence). The TCR beta CDR3 regions underwent amplification using RNA transcripts as the source. First-round RT-PCR of the TCR CDR3 relied on the HTBI primer set. Each CDR3 protein gets one entry after TCRdb re-called the multiplex PCR reads with MiXCR. The profile covers fewer than 850,000 distinct CDR3 sequences, with 15% to 20% appearing a single time and less than 20% taken by the ten largest.

The chain combines TRBV20-1 with TRBJ2-1, with D tentatively TRBD1 or TRBD2 (5 bases each). This TCR derives from a man aged 45-65 years with Graves' hyperthyroidism. The sample comprised blood. The CDR3 loop reads CSVYEGSSYNEQFF. The CDR3 bases are TGCAGTGTCTACGAGGGGAGCTCCTACAATGAGCAGTTCTTC.